This paragraph reports one T cell receptor (beta chain). These data come from a study of blood T cell repertoires in COVID-19. Study-wide context: COVID-19 samples collected from the United States, Italy and Spain covered acute and convalescent phases. Nucleic acid was either cDNA or gDNA, and it came from T cells, B-cell-depleted T cells, or PBMCs.

Original analysis: For nucleated cells, counts were estimated from reference gene primer amplification. Profiling relied on immunoSEQ multiplex PCR, and the TCRdb table lists in-frame clones only, not all of them. Clone size and the V and J calls come from that table; the DNA yielded D and trimming. Among about 250,000 clones, around 88% were seen once, and the ten largest hold roughly 6.8%. CDR3 size: 17 residues. Per the germline V gene, CDR1 is SNHLY and CDR2 is FYNNEI. V was pared by 6 bases and J by 10 bases, with 20 bases of the junction left unmatched. Seattle patient enrollment occurred during active infection, with longitudinal follow-up thereafter.

Sequencing was done on a sample of peripheral blood. This chain connects TRBV2 to TRBJ1-1; TRBD1 matches 10 bases. The TCR originated in a woman in her 30s with COVID-19, enrolled during active disease. The CDR3 coding sequence is TGTGCCAGCAGGATAACCGGGACAGGGGTCCGCGAGTTCGGAGCTTTCTTT. As protein: CASRITGTGVREFGAFF.